The present TCR beta chain was sequenced within a study of long-term antiretroviral therapy in people with HIV. V gave up 5 bases and J gave up 0 bases, with 11 bases separating them. The CDR3 extends over 14 amino acids. The germline V gene has CDR1 GTSNPN and CDR2 SVGIG (reference sequence). The run of the v3.0 immunoSEQ assay was at survey level. The assay was immunoSEQ multiplex PCR, and TCRdb's table has in-frame clones only and misses some. The repertoire includes 20,000 to 25,000 clones, 70% to 90% of them detected once, and roughly 6% sits in the top ten. As regards this clone: What it recognizes is unknown.

Study-wide results and caveats: Dominating the repertoire at all time points were the clones that expanded before ART. Repertoires in HIV (unlike those of controls) had narrower CDR3 length ranges.

This TCR was recovered from a man in his sixties with HIV. The material sequenced was unsorted PBMCs, taken 0.6 years after starting antiretroviral therapy. The chain carries TRBV30 and TRBJ1-5; D is perhaps TRBD1 (5 bases). The CDR3 bases are TGTGCCTGGGGGGCGGTTAATAGCAATCAGCCCCAGCATTTT. This gives the protein CAWGAVNSNQPQHF.